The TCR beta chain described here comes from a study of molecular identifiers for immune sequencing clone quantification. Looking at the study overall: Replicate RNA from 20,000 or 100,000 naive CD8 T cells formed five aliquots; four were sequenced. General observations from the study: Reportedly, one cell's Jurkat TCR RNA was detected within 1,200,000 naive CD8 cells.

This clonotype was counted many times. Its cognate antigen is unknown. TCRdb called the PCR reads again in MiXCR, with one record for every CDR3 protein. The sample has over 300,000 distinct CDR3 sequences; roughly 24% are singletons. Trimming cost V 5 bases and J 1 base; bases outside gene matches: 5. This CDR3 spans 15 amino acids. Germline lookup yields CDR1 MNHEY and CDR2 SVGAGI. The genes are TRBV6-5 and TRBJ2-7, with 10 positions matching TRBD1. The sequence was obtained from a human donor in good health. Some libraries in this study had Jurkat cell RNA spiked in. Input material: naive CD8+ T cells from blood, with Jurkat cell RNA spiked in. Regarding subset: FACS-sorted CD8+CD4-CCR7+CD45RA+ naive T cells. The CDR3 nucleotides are TGTGCCAGCAGTATTTCGGGACAGGGGTCCTACGAGCAGTACTTC. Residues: CASSISGQGSYEQYF.